Following are 3 T cell receptor beta chains from one sample sequenced in a study of blood T cell repertoires in COVID-19. Repertoires were generated with immunoSEQ multiplex PCR, while TCRdb's copy carries only in-frame clones and drops some. The table has 40,000 to 45,000 clones, 55% to 75% seen once. The material sequenced was peripheral blood. The receptor set was obtained from a man aged 80 or over with acute or convalescent COVID-19.

The chain is built from TRBV5-1 and TRBJ2-3; TRBD1 aligns across 8 bases. CDR1 SGHRS and CDR2 YFSETQ come from the germline V gene. This CDR3 is 15 amino acids long. The V segment lost 0 bases and the J segment 3 bases; nucleotides outside the gene matches: 3. The CDR3 protein is CASSLGTGLTDTQYF. The CDR3 region has the DNA TGCGCCAGCAGCTTGGGGACAGGGTTGACAGATACGCAGTATTTT.

The chain combines TRBV5-6 with TRBJ2-1; 9 positions agree with TRBD2. V lost 4 bases, J lost 7 bases, and 12 bases stayed unmatched. Germline-derived CDR1 and CDR2 are SGHDT and YYEEEE. This CDR3 comprises 16 residues. CDR3 sequence reads: CASSPLGGGAGNEQFF. CDR3 nucleotide sequence: TGTGCCAGCAGCCCCCTGGGCGGGGGGGCGGGGAATGAGCAGTTCTTC.

The gene calls are TRBV27 and TRBJ2-1, with 8 bases fitting TRBD1. The ends lost 6 bases at V and 3 bases at J; junction bases unmatched: 10. This CDR3 has 16 amino acids. Germline CDR1 and CDR2: MNHEY and SMNVEV (reference sequence). CDR3: CASRSPGQVLYNEQFF. CDR3 nucleotides: TGTGCCAGCAGATCTCCGGGACAGGTACTCTACAATGAGCAGTTCTTC.